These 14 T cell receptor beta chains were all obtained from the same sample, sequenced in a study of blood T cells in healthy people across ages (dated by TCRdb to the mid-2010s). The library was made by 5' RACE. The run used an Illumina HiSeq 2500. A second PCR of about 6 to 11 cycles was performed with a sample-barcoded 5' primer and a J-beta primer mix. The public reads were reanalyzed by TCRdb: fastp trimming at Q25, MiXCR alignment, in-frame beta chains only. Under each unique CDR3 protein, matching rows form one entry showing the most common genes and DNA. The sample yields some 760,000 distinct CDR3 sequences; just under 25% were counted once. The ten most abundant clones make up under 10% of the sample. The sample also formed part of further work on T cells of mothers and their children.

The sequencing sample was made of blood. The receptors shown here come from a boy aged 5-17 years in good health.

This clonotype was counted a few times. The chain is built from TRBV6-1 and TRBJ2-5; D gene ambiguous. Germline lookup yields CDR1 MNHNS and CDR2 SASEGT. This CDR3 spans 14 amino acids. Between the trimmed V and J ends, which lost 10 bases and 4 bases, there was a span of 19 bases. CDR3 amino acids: CATLAGWMGETQYF. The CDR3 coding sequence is TGTGCCACCCTGGCCGGGTGGATGGGAGAGACCCAGTACTTC.

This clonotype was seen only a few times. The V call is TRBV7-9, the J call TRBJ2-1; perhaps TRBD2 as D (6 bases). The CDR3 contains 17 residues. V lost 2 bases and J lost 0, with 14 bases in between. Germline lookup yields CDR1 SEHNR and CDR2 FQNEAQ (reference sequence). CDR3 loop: CASSLNFEEGSYNEQFF. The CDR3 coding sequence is TGTGCCAGCAGCTTAAATTTTGAGGAGGGCTCCTACAATGAGCAGTTCTTC. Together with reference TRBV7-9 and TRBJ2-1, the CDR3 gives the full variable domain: DTGVSQNPRHKITKRGQNVTFRCDPISEHNRLYWYRQTLGQGPEFLTYFQNEAQLEKSRLLSDRFSAERPKGSFSTLEIQRTEQGDSAMYLCASSLNFEEGSYNEQFFGPGTRLTVL.

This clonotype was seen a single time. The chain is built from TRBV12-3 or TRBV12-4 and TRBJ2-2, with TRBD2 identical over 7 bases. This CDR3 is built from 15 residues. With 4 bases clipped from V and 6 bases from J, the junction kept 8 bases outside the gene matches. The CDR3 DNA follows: TGTGCCAGCAGTTCCCACGGGGGGACCGCCGGGGAGCTGTTTTTT. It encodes CASSSHGGTAGELFF.

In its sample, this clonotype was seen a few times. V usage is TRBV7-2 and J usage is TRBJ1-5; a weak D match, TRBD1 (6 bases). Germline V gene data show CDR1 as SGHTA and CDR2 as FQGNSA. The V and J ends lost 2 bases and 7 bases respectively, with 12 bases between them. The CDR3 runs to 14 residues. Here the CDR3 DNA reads TGTGCCAGCAGCTTATGGACAGAAACCCAGCCCCAGCATTTT. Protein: CASSLWTETQPQHF.

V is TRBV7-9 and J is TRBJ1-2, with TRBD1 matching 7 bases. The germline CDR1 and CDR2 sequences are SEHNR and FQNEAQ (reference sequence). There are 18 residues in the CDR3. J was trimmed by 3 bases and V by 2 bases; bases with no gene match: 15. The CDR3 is CASSLLTETGMWYYGYTF. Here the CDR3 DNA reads TGTGCCAGCAGCTTACTAACAGAGACAGGGATGTGGTACTATGGCTACACCTTC. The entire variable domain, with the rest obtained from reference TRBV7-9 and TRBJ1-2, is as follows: DTGVSQNPRHKITKRGQNVTFRCDPISEHNRLYWYRQTLGQGPEFLTYFQNEAQLEKSRLLSDRFSAERPKGSFSTLEIQRTEQGDSAMYLCASSLLTETGMWYYGYTFGSGTRLTVV.

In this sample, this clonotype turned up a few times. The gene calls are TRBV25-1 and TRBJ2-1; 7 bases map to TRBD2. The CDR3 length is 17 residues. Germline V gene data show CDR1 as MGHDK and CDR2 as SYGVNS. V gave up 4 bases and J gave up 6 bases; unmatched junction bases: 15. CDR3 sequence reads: CASSVPLRRGVGNEQFF. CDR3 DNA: TGTGCCAGCAGTGTTCCTCTAAGACGGGGGGTAGGCAATGAGCAGTTCTTC. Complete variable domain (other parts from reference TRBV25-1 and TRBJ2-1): EADIYQTPRYLVIGTGKKITLECSQTMGHDKMYWYQQDPGMELHLIHYSYGVNSTEKGDLSSESTVSRIRTEHFPLTLESARPSHTSQYLCASSVPLRRGVGNEQFFGPGTRLTVL.

CDR3 sequence reads: CASSLAGAHNEQFF. DNA of the CDR3: TGTGCCAGCAGCTTAGCGGGAGCGCACAATGAGCAGTTCTTC. The rearrangement uses TRBV7-6 and TRBJ2-5; D may be TRBD2 (5 bases). The J call may be wrong; the DNA end is better matched by TRBJ2-1. Germline V lookup: CDR1 SGHVS, CDR2 FNYEAQ. The CDR3 covers 14 residues.

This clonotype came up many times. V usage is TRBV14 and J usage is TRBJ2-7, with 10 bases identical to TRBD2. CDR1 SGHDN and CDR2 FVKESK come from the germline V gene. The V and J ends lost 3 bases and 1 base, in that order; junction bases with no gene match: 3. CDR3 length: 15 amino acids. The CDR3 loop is CASSQVAGGSYEQYF. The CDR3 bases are TGTGCCAGCAGCCAGGTAGCGGGAGGTTCCTACGAGCAGTACTTC.

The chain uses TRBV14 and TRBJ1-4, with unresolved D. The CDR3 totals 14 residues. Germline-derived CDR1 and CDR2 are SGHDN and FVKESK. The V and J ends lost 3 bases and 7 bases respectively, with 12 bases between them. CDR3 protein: CASSQTGEVEKLFF. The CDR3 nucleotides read TGTGCCAGCAGCCAGACTGGCGAAGTTGAAAAACTGTTTTTT.

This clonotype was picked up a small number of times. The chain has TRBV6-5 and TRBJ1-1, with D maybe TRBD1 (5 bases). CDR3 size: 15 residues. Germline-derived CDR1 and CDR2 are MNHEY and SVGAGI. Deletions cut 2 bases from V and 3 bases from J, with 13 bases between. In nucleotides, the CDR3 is TGTGCCAGCAGTTACGGGGCGAGGTGGGACACTGAAGCTTTCTTT. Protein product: CASSYGARWDTEAFF.

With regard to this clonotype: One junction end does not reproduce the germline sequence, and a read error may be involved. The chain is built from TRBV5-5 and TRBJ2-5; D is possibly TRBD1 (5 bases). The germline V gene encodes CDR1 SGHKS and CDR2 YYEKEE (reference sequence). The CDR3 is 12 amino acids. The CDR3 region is CASTPAGLGAFF. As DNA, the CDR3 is TGTGCCAGCACCCCGGCAGGGTTGGGTGCGTTCTTC. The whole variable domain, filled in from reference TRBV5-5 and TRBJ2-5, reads DAGVTQSPTHLIKTRGQQVTLRCSPISGHKSVSWYQQVLGQGPQFIFQYYEKEERGRGNFPDRFSARQFPNYSSELNVNALLLGDSALYLCASTPAGLGAFFGPGTRLLVL.

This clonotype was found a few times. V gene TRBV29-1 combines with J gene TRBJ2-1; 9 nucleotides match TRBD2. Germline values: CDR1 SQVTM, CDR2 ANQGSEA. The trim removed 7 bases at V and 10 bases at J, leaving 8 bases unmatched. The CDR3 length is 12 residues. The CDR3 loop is CSGRGGQLEQFF. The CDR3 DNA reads TGCAGCGGGCGGGGGGGCCAACTCGAGCAGTTCTTC.

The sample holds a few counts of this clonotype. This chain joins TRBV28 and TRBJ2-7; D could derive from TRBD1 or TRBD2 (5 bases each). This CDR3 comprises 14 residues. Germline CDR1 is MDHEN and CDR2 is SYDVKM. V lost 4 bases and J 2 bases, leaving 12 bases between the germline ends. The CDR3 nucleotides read TGTGCCAGCAGTTCCCGGGACGTAGCCTACGAGCAGTACTTC. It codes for CASSSRDVAYEQYF.

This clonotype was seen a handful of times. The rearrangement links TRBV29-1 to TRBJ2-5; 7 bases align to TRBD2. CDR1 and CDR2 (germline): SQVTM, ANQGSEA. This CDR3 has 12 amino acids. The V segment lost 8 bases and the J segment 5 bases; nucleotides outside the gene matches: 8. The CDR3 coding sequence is TGCAGCAACCTAGACGGGGGGGAGACCCAGTACTTC. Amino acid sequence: CSNLDGGETQYF.